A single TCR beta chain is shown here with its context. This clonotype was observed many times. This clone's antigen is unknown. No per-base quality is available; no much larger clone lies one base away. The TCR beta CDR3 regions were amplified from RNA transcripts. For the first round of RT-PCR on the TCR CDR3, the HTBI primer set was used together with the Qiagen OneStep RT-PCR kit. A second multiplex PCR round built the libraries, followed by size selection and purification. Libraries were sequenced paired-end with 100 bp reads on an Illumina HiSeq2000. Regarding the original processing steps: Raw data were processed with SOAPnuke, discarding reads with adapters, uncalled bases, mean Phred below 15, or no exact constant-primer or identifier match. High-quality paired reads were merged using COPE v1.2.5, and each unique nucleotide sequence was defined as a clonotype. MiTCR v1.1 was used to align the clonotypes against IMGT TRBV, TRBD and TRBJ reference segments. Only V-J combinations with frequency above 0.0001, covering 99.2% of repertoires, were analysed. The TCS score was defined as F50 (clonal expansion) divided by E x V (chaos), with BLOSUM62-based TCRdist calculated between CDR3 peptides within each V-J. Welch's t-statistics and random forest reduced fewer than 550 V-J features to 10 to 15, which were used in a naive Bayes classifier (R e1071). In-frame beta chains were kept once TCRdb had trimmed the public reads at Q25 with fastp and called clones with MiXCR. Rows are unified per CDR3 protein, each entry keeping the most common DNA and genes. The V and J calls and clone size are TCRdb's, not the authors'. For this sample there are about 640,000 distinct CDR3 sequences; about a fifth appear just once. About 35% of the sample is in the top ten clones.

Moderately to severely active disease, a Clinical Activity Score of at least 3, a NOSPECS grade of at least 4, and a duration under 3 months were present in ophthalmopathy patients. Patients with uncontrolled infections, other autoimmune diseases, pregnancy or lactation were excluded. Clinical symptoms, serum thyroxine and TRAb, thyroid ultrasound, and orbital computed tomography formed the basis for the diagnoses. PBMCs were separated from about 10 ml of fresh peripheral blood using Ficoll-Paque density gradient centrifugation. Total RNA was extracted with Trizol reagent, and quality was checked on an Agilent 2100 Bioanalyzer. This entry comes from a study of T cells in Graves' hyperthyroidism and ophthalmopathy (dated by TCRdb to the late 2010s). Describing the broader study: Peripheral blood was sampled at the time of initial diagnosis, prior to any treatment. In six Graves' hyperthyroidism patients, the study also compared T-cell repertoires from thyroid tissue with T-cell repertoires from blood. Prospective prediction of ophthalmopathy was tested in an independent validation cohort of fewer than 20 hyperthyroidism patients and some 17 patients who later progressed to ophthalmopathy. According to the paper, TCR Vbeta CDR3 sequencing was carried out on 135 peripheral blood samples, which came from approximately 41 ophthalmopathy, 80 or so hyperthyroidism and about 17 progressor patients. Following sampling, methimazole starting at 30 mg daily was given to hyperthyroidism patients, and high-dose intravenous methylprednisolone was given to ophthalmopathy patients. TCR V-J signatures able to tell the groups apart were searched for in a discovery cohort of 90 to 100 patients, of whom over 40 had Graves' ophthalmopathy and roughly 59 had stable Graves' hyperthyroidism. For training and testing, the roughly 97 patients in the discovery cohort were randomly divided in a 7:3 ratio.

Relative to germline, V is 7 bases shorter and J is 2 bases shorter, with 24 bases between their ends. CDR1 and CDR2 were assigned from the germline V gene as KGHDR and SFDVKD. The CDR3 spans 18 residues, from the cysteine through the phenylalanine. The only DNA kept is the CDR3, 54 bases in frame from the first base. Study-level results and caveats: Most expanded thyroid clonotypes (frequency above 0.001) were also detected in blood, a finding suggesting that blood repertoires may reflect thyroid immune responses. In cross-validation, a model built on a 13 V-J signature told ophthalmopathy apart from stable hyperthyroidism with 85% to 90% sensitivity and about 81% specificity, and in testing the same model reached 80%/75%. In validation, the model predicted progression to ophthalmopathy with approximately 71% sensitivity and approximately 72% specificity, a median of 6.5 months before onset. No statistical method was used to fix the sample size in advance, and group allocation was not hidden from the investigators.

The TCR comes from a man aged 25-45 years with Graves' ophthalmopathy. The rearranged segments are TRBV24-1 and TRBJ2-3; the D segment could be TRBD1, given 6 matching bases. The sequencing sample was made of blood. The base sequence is TGTGCCACCAGCCCCTACCGGGACACCTTTTACCCCACAGATACGCAGTATTTT. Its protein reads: CATSPYRDTFYPTDTQYF.